Below are 13 T cell receptor beta chains sequenced from a single sample in a study of Ad26.COV2.S vaccination and SARS-CoV-2 variants. Clones were sequenced by immunoSEQ multiplex PCR, and TCRdb holds only the in-frame ones, with some missing. The table lists roughly 350,000 clones, roughly 87% of them singletons, with around 3.5% in the top ten. Specified treatment: about 20 received Ad26.COV2.S at low or high dose, single or two shots; 5 received placebo; per-sample allocation not given. Sampling was done on day 63 after the first vaccine or placebo injection. The source was peripheral blood, collected in a trial of Ad26.COV2.S vaccine versus placebo. These receptors came from a person aged 18 to 65 who received the Ad26.COV2.S COVID-19 vaccine or a placebo.

This chain links TRBV19 with TRBJ1-4, with 8 positions matching TRBD1. With V trimmed by 3 bases and J by 7 bases, 10 bases remained unmatched. The length of the CDR3 is 16 residues. CDR1 LNHDA and CDR2 SQIVND come from the germline V gene (reference sequence). The CDR3 sequence is CASSIGAGGLVEKLFF. CDR3 in DNA: TGTGCCAGTAGTATCGGGGCAGGGGGCCTCGTTGAAAAACTGTTTTTT.

V is TRBV4-1 and J is TRBJ1-1; 7 bases line up with TRBD1. The V gene end was trimmed by 4 bases and the J gene end by 5 bases; junction bases not matched to a gene: 4. The length of the CDR3 is 13 residues. Germline CDR1 MGHRA, CDR2 YSYEKL. CDR3 sequence (DNA): TGCGCCAGCAGCCTGACAGGGTTTACTGAAGCTTTCTTT. Translation: CASSLTGFTEAFF.

The chain couples TRBV3-1 (or the pseudogene TRBV3-2) to TRBJ1-4, with D unclear. V was clipped by 0 bases and J by 5 bases, with 10 bases between them. Germline-derived CDR1 and CDR2 are LGHDT and YNNKEL (reference sequence). The CDR3 has 15 residues. As DNA, the CDR3 is TGTGCCAGCAGCCAAGATACCGGGTTCAATGAAAAACTGTTTTTT. This codes for CASSQDTGFNEKLFF.

The J gene is TRBJ2-1, the V gene TRBV30; 10 bases line up with TRBD2. The germline CDR1 and CDR2 sequences are GTSNPN and SVGIG (reference sequence). This CDR3 is 13 amino acids long. The junction had 2 bases not matched to a gene; V was cut back by 6 bases and J by 3 bases. The DNA of the CDR3 is TGTGCCTGCCAGCGGGGGGGCTACAATGAGCAGTTCTTC. Translated, it gives CACQRGGYNEQFF.

The V call is TRBV6-2 or TRBV6-3, the J call TRBJ2-3, with D unresolved. Germline CDR1 MNHEY, CDR2 SVGEGT. Trimming removed 2 bases at V and 1 base at J, with 4 bases between. The CDR3 is 13 amino acids. The CDR3 bases are TGTGCCAGCAGTTACGGGGGCACAGATACGCAGTATTTT. It is translated as CASSYGGTDTQYF.

The chain uses TRBV9 and TRBJ2-7; tentatively, D is TRBD2 (6 bases). V was trimmed by 4 bases and J by 3 bases, leaving 14 bases between them. The germline CDR1 and CDR2 sequences are SGDLS and YYNGEE. The CDR3 loop spans 14 amino acids. CDR3 sequence: CASSPRGLNYEQYF. The CDR3 DNA is TGTGCCAGCAGCCCGCGGGGACTTAACTACGAGCAGTACTTC. Supplemented by reference TRBV9 and TRBJ2-7, the full variable domain reads DSGVTQTPKHLITATGQRVTLRCSPRSGDLSVYWYQQSLDQGLQFLIQYYNGEERAKGNILERFSAQQFPDLHSELNLSSLELGDSALYFCASSPRGLNYEQYFGPGTRLTVT.

The chain uses TRBV7-9 and TRBJ2-7, with D possibly TRBD1 on 6 matching bases. In germline, CDR1 is SEHNR, CDR2 FQNEAQ (reference sequence). V lost 5 bases to trimming and J lost 4 bases, with 15 bases between them. There are 14 residues in the CDR3. The CDR3: CASSPDIRGYEQYF. The DNA for the CDR3 is TGTGCCAGCAGCCCGGACATCAGGGGATACGAGCAGTACTTC.

The gene calls are TRBV5-1 and TRBJ2-2; a weak D match, TRBD2 (5 bases). V shed 0 bases and J shed 4 bases, with 13 bases lying between them. Germline V CDR1 and CDR2: SGHRS, YFSETQ. The CDR3 has 16 amino acids. The DNA for the CDR3 is TGCGCCAGCAGCTTGGCCACCTCGAGGGCCACCGGGGAGCTGTTTTTT. Translating it yields CASSLATSRATGELFF.

The V call is TRBV6-4, the J call TRBJ1-5; D unclear. Germline CDR1 MRHNA, CDR2 SNTAGT. The length of the CDR3 is 13 residues. V lost 3 bases and J 5 bases, leaving 8 bases between the germline ends. The CDR3 sequence: CASSEYRDQPQHF. CDR3 DNA: TGTGCCAGCAGTGAATATAGGGATCAGCCCCAGCATTTT.

This clone was observed once. V usage is TRBV5-1 and J usage is TRBJ1-1, with 7 nucleotides matching TRBD1. The V gene's germline CDR1 is SGHRS and CDR2 YFSETQ. Trimming took 0 bases from V and 6 from J; bases not matched to a gene: 8. This CDR3 is built from 15 residues. The CDR3 DNA sequence: TGCGCCAGCAGCTTGGGGTGGGACAGAAGTTCTGAAGCTTTCTTT. As protein: CASSLGWDRSSEAFF.

The chain couples TRBV15 to TRBJ1-1; D is unclear. V was shortened by 0 bases and J by 2 bases, with 7 bases between the two germline ends. In germline, CDR1 is LNHNV, CDR2 YYDKDF (reference sequence). This CDR3 contains 14 residues. CDR3 coding DNA: TGTGCCACCAGCAGAGATGTGGATAACACTGAAGCTTTCTTT. Protein: CATSRDVDNTEAFF.

The V and J genes are TRBV9 and TRBJ1-1; 7 bases are shared with TRBD1. The ends lost 0 bases at V and 3 bases at J; junction bases unmatched: 11. The CDR3 has 17 amino acids. Germline CDR1 is SGDLS and CDR2 is YYNGEE. DNA of the CDR3: TGTGCCAGCAGCGTAGGGGGACAGATCGGGGTGTACACTGAAGCTTTCTTT. As protein: CASSVGGQIGVYTEAFF.

The chain couples TRBV6-5 to TRBJ1-1, with D tentatively TRBD1 (6 bases). Trimming pared 6 bases from V and 0 bases from J, leaving 11 bases between. The germline V gene has CDR1 MNHEY and CDR2 SVGAGI. The CDR3 extends over 14 amino acids. CDR3 amino acids: CASRRTVMNTEAFF. As DNA, the CDR3 is TGTGCCAGCAGACGGACAGTGATGAACACTGAAGCTTTCTTT.